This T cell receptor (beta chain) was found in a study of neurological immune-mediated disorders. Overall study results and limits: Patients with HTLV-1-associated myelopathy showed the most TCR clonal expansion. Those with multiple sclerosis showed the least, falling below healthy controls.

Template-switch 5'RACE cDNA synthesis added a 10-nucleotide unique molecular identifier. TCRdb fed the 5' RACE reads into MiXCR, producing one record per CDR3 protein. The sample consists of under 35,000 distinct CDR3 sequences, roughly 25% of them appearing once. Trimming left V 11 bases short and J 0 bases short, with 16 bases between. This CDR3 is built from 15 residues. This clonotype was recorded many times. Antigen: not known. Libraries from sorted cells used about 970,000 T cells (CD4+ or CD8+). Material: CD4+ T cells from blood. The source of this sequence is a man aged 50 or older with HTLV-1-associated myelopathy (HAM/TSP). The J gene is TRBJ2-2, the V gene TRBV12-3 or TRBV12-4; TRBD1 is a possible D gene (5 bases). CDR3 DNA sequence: TGTGCCTTCCAAGGGGCTCCACCGAACACCGGGGAGCTGTTTTTT. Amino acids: CAFQGAPPNTGELFF.